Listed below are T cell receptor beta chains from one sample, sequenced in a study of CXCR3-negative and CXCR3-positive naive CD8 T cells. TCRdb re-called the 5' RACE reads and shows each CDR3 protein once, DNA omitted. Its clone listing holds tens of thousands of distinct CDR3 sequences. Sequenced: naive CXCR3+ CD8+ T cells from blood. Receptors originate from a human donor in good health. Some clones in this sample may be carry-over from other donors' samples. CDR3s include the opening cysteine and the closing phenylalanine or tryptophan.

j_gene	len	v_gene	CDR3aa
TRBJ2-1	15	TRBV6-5	CASRPGTGEYNEQLF
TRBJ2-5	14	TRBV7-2	CASSLGAGLETQYF
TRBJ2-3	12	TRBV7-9	CASSTPGQGEYF
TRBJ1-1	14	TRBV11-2	CASSLSQTVTEAFF
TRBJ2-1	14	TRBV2	CASSETGAVNEQFF
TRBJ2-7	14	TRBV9	CASSGYNLPYERYF
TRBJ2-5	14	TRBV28	CASSTPVGQETQYF
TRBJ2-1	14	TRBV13	CASSFLQAGTRSFF
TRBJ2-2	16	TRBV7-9	CASSQTTGRWTGELFF
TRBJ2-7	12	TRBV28	CASTGSGNEQYF
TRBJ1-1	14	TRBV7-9	CASSFPRWGTEAFF
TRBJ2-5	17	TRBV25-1	CASSEIPTTAYQETQYF
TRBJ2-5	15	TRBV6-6	CASSYPTSGVETQYF
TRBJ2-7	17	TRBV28	CATSLLSLAGAYYEQYF
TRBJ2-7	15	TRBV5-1	CASSWTGTQSYEQYF
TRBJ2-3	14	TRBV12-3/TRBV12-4	CASSLDGSTDTQYF
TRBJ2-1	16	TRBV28	CASSLIQRDRYNEQFF
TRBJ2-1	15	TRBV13	CASSSGLAGNNEQFF
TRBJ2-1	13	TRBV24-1	CATSDLPDNEQFF
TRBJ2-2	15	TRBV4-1	CASSPMEGRTGELFF
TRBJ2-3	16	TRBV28	CASSSLTRSSTDTQYF
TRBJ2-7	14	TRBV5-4	CASSLGQGVGEQYF
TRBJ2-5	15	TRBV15	CATSGDRGPRETQYF
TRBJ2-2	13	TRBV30	CAWSRGNTGELFF
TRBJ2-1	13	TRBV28	CASSLDRKSEQFF
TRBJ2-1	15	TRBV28	CASSFRGPSYNEQFF
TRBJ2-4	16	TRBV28	CASSLERAVYWNIQYF
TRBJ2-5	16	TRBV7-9	CASSLEGGKDQETQYF
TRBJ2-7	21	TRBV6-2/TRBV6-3	CASSYSSSGTSGHLGAYEQYF
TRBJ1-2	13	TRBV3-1	CASSQYTGYGYTF
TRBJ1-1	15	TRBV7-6	CASSLERGMNTEAFF
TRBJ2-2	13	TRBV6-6	CASSAGKAGELFF
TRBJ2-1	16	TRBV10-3	CAISESGGSSYNEQLF
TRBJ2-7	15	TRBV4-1	CASSQEQPTGDEQYF
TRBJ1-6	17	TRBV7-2	CSSSLGDRGPWDSPLHF
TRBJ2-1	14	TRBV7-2	CASSPGLVGGEQFF
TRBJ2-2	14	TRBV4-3	CASRGGAGTGELFF
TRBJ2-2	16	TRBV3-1	CASSQLDSPNTGELFF
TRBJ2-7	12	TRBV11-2	CASSQDYVEQYF
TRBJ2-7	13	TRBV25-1	CASSGTSGGEQYF
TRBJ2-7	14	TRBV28	CASSLQGEDYEQYF
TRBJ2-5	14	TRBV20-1	CSARDFEREETQYF
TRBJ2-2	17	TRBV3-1	CASSQVPDRGPGGELFF
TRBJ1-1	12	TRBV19	CASKPGATEAFF
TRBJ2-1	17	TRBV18	CASSPGSGPSPSNEQFF
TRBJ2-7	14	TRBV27	CASSLSWNAYEQYF
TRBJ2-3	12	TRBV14	CASSQAGDTQYF
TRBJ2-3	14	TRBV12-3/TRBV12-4	CASTPGAGADTQYF
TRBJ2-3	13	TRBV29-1	CSAGTSGRDTQYF
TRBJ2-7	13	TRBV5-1	CASSLWPAYEQYF
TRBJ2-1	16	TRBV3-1	CASSQEASTTYNEQFF
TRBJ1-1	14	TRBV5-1	CASSLKHSYTEAFF
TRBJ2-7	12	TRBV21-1	CASSTAFYEQYF
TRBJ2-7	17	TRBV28	CASSSGQVLPGVYEQYF
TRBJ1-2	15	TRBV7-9	CASSLNQGVNYGYTF
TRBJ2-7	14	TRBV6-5	CASSPRRTGDEQYF
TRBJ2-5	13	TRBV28	CASSLGTEETQYF
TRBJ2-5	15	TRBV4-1	CASSQAGQGKETQYF